This TCR beta chain was documented in a study of chemoradiotherapy in HPV16-positive cancers. The study's findings and limits: Better recurrence-free survival went with HPV-responsive T-cell expansion in HPV16-positive patients. Non-HPV-specific T cells did not expand in tumors during treatment, whereas candidate HPV-specific clones and E7-related motifs did.

Sequencing used immunoSEQ multiplex PCR; TCRdb keeps in-frame clones, though not all of them. The table has around 910 clones, under 90% seen once. After removal of 9 bases from V and 3 bases from J, the junction contained 10 bases not matched to a gene. Germline V gene lookup returns CDR1 SGHTA and CDR2 FQGNSA. The length of the CDR3 is 17 residues. Details on this clone: Its target is not known.

This receptor was taken from a human donor with HPV-associated anogenital cancer. The source was tumor tissue, collected from a patient who underwent chemoradiotherapy. V is TRBV7-2 and J is TRBJ2-6; 11 positions agree with TRBD1. CDR3 loop: CASHTGTGGVGANVLTF. CDR3 coding DNA: TGTGCCAGTCACACCGGGACAGGGGGTGTTGGGGCCAACGTCCTGACTTTC.